Following are 22 T cell receptor beta chains from one sample sequenced in a study of response to subunit inactivated influenza vaccine. TCRdb called the RT-PCR reads again in MiXCR, with one record for every CDR3 protein. The sample yields about 190,000 distinct CDR3 sequences, roughly an eighth seen once. The input for sequencing was CD8+ T cells sorted from PBMCs, taken 5 days after vaccination. The receptors originated from a man in his forties or fifties who received an inactivated influenza vaccine.

This chain uses TRBV10-3 with TRBJ2-3; 7 bases match TRBD1. Trimming removed 4 bases from V and 0 bases from J; junction bases left unmatched: 4. The CDR3 spans 15 residues. CDR1 ENHRY and CDR2 SYGVKD come from the germline V gene. The CDR3 DNA sequence: TGTGCCATCAGTGGGGACAGATACAGCACAGATACGCAGTATTTT. Amino acid sequence: CAISGDRYSTDTQYF.

The table lists this clonotype with many counts. V is TRBV5-6 and J is TRBJ2-1; the D call may be TRBD1 or TRBD2 (5 bases each). Germline-derived CDR1 and CDR2 are SGHDT and YYEEEE. Trimming cost V 3 bases and J 3 bases, with 22 bases left between them. The CDR3 is 18 amino acids. The CDR3: CASSWGSRKNYDYNEQFF. CDR3 nucleotides: TGTGCCAGCAGCTGGGGGTCGCGGAAGAACTATGACTACAATGAGCAGTTCTTC. Using reference TRBV5-6 and TRBJ2-1 for the parts outside the CDR3, the full variable domain is DAGVTQSPTHLIKTRGQQVTLRCSPKSGHDTVSWYQQALGQGPQFIFQYYEEEERQRGNFPDRFSGHQFPNYSSELNVNALLLGDSALYLCASSWGSRKNYDYNEQFFGPGTRLTVL.

Only a few counts were recorded for this clonotype. The V gene is TRBV7-9, the J gene TRBJ2-1; D is perhaps TRBD1 (6 bases). The CDR3 is made up of 14 amino acids. V lost 5 bases to trimming and J lost 5 bases, with 13 bases between them. Per the germline V gene, CDR1 is SEHNR and CDR2 is FQNEAQ (reference sequence). In DNA form, the CDR3 reads TGTGCCAGCAGCCCAGGCTGGGGGCACAATGAGCAGTTCTTC. This encodes CASSPGWGHNEQFF.

This clonotype was seen a few times. The chain joins TRBV20-1 to TRBJ2-3; D is possibly TRBD1 (6 bases). This CDR3 has 15 amino acids. From germline, CDR1 is DFQATT and CDR2 SNEGSKA (reference sequence). The CDR3 bases are TGCAGCACGGACCCCAGGGGTTGGGCTTCAGATACGCAGTATTTT. Its translation: CSTDPRGWASDTQYF.

This clonotype has only a few counts. V usage is TRBV6-1 and J usage is TRBJ1-2, with 10 bases matching TRBD1. The CDR3 is made up of 14 amino acids. CDR1 MNHNS and CDR2 SASEGT come from the germline V gene. The junction had 6 bases not matched to a gene; V was cut back by 6 bases and J by 5 bases. The CDR3 loop is CASRGQGFFYGYTF. The CDR3 bases are TGTGCCAGCAGGGGACAGGGGTTTTTTTATGGCTACACCTTC.

This clonotype has only a few counts. The rearrangement uses TRBV7-9 and TRBJ1-2; D not resolved. Germline values: CDR1 SEHNR, CDR2 FQNEAQ (reference sequence). Trimming pared 5 bases from V and 5 bases from J, leaving 9 bases between. This CDR3 comprises 12 residues. The CDR3 spells CASSGDVYGYTF. The DNA for the CDR3 is TGTGCCAGCAGCGGTGATGTATATGGCTACACCTTC.

There are a few counts of this clonotype. The chain employs TRBV6-2 or TRBV6-3 and TRBJ2-5; 15 bases are a match to TRBD2. The V and J ends lost 7 bases and 5 bases, in that order; junction bases with no gene match: 14. The germline V gene encodes CDR1 MNHEY and CDR2 SVGEGT. The CDR3 spans 18 residues. CDR3 nucleotide sequence: TGTGCCAGCATTACCCTTGGACTAGCGGGGGGGCCGGTGGAGACCCAGTACTTC. Encoded protein: CASITLGLAGGPVETQYF.

This chain connects TRBV4-2 to TRBJ1-1; TRBD1 is a possible D gene (6 bases). V lost 6 bases and J lost 7, with 21 bases in between. The CDR3 runs 15 residues. CDR1 LGHNA and CDR2 YNFKEQ come from the germline V gene. Here the CDR3 reads CASSPAGEGGFEAFF. The CDR3 DNA sequence: TGTGCCAGCAGTCCTGCCGGAGAAGGGGGTTTTGAAGCTTTCTTT.

This clonotype occurred many times. The chain uses TRBV9 and TRBJ2-5; 13 nucleotides agree with TRBD2. The CDR3 sequence is 15 residues long. The germline V gene has CDR1 SGDLS and CDR2 YYNGEE. Losses at the gene ends were 3 bases for V and 3 bases for J; bases not matched to a gene: 2. Here the CDR3 reads CASSAGLAGEETQYF. CDR3 bases: TGTGCCAGCAGCGCTGGACTAGCGGGGGAAGAGACCCAGTACTTC. The full variable domain, in which reference TRBV9 and TRBJ2-5 provide the parts outside the CDR3, is DSGVTQTPKHLITATGQRVTLRCSPRSGDLSVYWYQQSLDQGLQFLIQYYNGEERAKGNILERFSAQQFPDLHSELNLSSLELGDSALYFCASSAGLAGEETQYFGPGTRLLVL.

This clonotype was counted many times. This sequence joins TRBV6-4 and TRBJ1-6, with TRBD1 matching 7 bases. J gave up 5 bases and V 0 bases, and 4 bases lay outside the gene matches. Germline CDR1 and CDR2: MRHNA and SNTAGT. This CDR3 comprises 16 residues. The CDR3 DNA reads as TGTGCCAGCAGTGACTCTCGGCAGGGGGATAATTCACCCCTCCACTTT. Translation gives CASSDSRQGDNSPLHF.

This clonotype was counted between two and nine times. The rearrangement joins TRBV7-8 to TRBJ2-4; D is possibly TRBD1 or TRBD2 (6 bases each). Trimming cost V 5 bases and J 3 bases, with 17 bases left between them. The CDR3 is made up of 16 amino acids. CDR1 and CDR2 from the germline V gene are SGHVS and FQNEAQ. The CDR3 nucleotides read TGTGCCAGCAGCCCGACAGGAGGGGCGGGCAAAAACATTCAGTACTTC. Translated, it gives CASSPTGGAGKNIQYF.

The sample holds a few counts of this clonotype. The CDR3 DNA sequence: TGTGCCAGCAGCCCCTTATCACCCCTCCACTTT. This encodes CASSPLSPLHF. J is TRBJ1-6 and V is TRBV14; no reliable D call. Per the germline V gene, CDR1 is SGHDN and CDR2 is FVKESK. This CDR3 contains 11 residues. V lost 4 bases, J lost 10 bases, and 5 bases lay in between.

This clonotype appeared a few times. The chain joins TRBV12-3 or TRBV12-4 to TRBJ1-2; 7 bases fit TRBD1. The CDR3 length is 12 residues. Unmatched junction bases numbered 3, after V lost 5 bases and J lost 6 bases. CDR3 residues: CASSGTANGYTF. DNA of the CDR3: TGTGCCAGCAGTGGGACAGCAAATGGCTACACCTTC.

This clonotype was seen a handful of times. The rearrangement uses TRBV4-3 and TRBJ2-6; D ambiguous. CDR3 length equals 15 residues. CDR1 and CDR2 (germline): LGHNA, YSLEER. Trimming left V 3 bases short and J 0 bases short, with 6 bases between. This chain's CDR3 is CASSQRISGANVLTF. The CDR3 nucleotides read TGCGCCAGCAGCCAGAGGATCTCTGGGGCCAACGTCCTGACTTTC.

This clonotype was counted ten times or more. This chain joins TRBV6-2 or TRBV6-3 and TRBJ2-1; the D is unclear. Germline loops: CDR1 MNHEY, CDR2 SVGEGT. This CDR3 spans 12 amino acids. V was cut by 0 bases and J by 10 bases, with 7 bases left in between. The CDR3 sequence: CASSYSGREQFF. Written as DNA, the CDR3 is TGTGCCAGCAGTTACTCGGGCAGGGAGCAGTTCTTC.

This chain joins TRBV20-1 and TRBJ2-1; D ambiguous. V was cut by 0 bases and J by 10 bases, with 22 bases left in between. This CDR3 is 16 amino acids long. Germline V gene lookup returns CDR1 DFQATT and CDR2 SNEGSKA (reference sequence). The CDR3 sequence is CSARDFLGESPFEQFF. The CDR3 DNA follows: TGCAGTGCTAGAGATTTTCTGGGCGAGAGCCCGTTCGAGCAGTTCTTC.

This clonotype was detected only a few times. The chain uses TRBV29-1 and TRBJ2-1; D is unresolved. Looked up from germline, CDR1 is SQVTM and CDR2 is ANQGSEA. Between the trimmed V and J ends, which lost 5 bases and 2 bases, there was a span of 10 bases. CDR3 size: 13 residues. DNA for the CDR3: TGCAGCGTTTACGACGGCACCTACAATGAGCAGTTCTTC. Amino acids: CSVYDGTYNEQFF.

The chain combines TRBV12-3 or TRBV12-4 with TRBJ2-4; TRBD2 agrees at 8 bases. This CDR3 contains 18 residues. J gave up 2 bases and V 3 bases, and 12 bases lay outside the gene matches. CDR3 sequence (DNA): TGTGCCAGCAGTTTCGAGCTGTCTGGCGGGGGGTCCAAAAACATTCAGTACTTC. This translates into CASSFELSGGGSKNIQYF.

This sequence joins TRBV28 and TRBJ2-3, with TRBD1 matching over 9 bases. V lost 4 bases and J lost 2; bases outside the gene matches: 1. There are 14 residues in the CDR3. Germline V lookup: CDR1 MDHEN, CDR2 SYDVKM. The CDR3 sequence is CASSWDRDTDTQYF. The CDR3 region has the DNA TGTGCCAGCAGTTGGGACAGGGACACAGATACGCAGTATTTT. The whole variable domain, filled in from reference TRBV28 and TRBJ2-3, reads DVKVTQSSRYLVKRTGEKVFLECVQDMDHENMFWYRQDPGLGLRLIYFSYDVKMKEKGDIPEGYSVSREKKERFSLILESASTNQTSMYLCASSWDRDTDTQYFGPGTRLTVL.

J is TRBJ2-6 and V is TRBV11-1; possibly TRBD2 for D (5 bases). The CDR3 runs to 18 residues. CDR1 and CDR2 from the germline V gene are SGHAT and FQDESV (reference sequence). V lost 2 bases to trimming and J lost 3 bases, with 17 bases between them. CDR3 sequence reads: CASSLLLDSPYGANVLTF. Here the CDR3 DNA reads TGTGCCAGCAGCTTACTATTGGACTCTCCCTATGGGGCCAACGTCCTGACTTTC.

This clonotype was detected a few times. V gene TRBV9 combines with J gene TRBJ2-3, with no clear D. V lost 3 bases and J 4 bases, leaving 15 bases between the germline ends. In germline, CDR1 is SGDLS, CDR2 YYNGEE. The CDR3 runs to 15 residues. The CDR3 here is CASSEARSPADTQYF. CDR3 bases: TGTGCCAGCAGCGAGGCGAGATCTCCGGCAGATACGCAGTATTTT.

A few counts support this clonotype. This chain links TRBV29-1 with TRBJ2-3; the D is unclear. V was pared by 5 bases and J by 1 base, with 4 bases between. Per germline, CDR1 SQVTM and CDR2 ANQGSEA. This CDR3 has 11 amino acids. Here the CDR3 reads CSVKGTDTQYF. CDR3 coding DNA: TGCAGCGTTAAAGGCACAGATACGCAGTATTTT.